The clone carrying this TCR beta chain has just a few counts. The sample is drawn from a study of beta chain features in type 1 diabetes. TCRB transcripts that were expressed got sequenced, as all of the isolated RNA had been reverse transcribed. The average read count of naive, central memory and regulatory T cell samples was around 3.8 million. The assay was immunoSEQ multiplex PCR, and TCRdb's table has in-frame clones only and misses some. The sample yields 130,000 to 150,000 clones, 9.2% seen once. Cells sorted by CD45RO/CCR7/CD25/CD127/CD95/CD27 comprised CD4+ naive, central memory, regulatory and stem cell-like memory cells. J gave up 0 bases and V 1 base, and 6 bases lay outside the gene matches. Germline V gene data show CDR1 as LGHNA and CDR2 as YSLEER. There are 16 residues in the CDR3.

The receptor's source is a man aged 18 to 30 in good health. This chain connects TRBV4-3 to TRBJ2-7, with 7 bases fitting TRBD1. The sequenced sample was central memory CD4+ T cells from blood. The CDR3 spells CASSQVEDRFSYEQYF. For the CDR3, the DNA is TGCGCCAGCAGCCAAGTTGAGGACAGGTTCTCCTACGAGCAGTACTTC.